The 14 T cell receptor beta chains in this list originate from one sample, sequenced in a study of regulatory T cells in long-lasting Graves disease. Investigators prepared the TCR beta libraries by applying iRepertoire HTBI primers and Arm-PCR of CDR3 regions. TCRdb analysed the multiplex PCR reads with MiXCR anew, one entry per CDR3 protein. The sample holds 450,000 to 500,000 distinct CDR3 sequences, about 16% seen once. The time point: newly diagnosed GD, antithyroid drugs for less than 3 months. Isolated PBMC RNA provided the starting material for the TCR library. A further study also used this sample, focusing on T cells in Graves' hyperthyroidism and ophthalmopathy.

The sequences come from peripheral blood mononuclear cells (PBMCs), collected at new diagnosis, from a patient treated with antithyroid drugs. The source of these receptors is a middle-aged man with Graves disease.

The table lists this clonotype with many counts. The chain uses TRBV12-5 and TRBJ2-1, with 15 nucleotides matching TRBD2. Germline trimming cut 6 bases from V and 9 bases from J; bases unmatched to any gene: 3. This CDR3 contains 14 residues. Germline V CDR1 and CDR2: LGHNT, FRNRAP. The CDR3: CASGGTSGRSEQFF. The CDR3 nucleotides read TGTGCTAGTGGGGGGACTAGCGGGAGGTCTGAGCAGTTCTTC.

This clonotype has ten or more counts. The chain has TRBV2 and TRBJ1-2; no reliable D call. The CDR3 extends over 12 amino acids. Germline CDR1 and CDR2: SNHLY and FYNNEI. The V end was cut by 1 base, the J end by 5 bases, with 5 bases between. CDR3 region: CASSEGRYGYTF. Written as DNA, the CDR3 is TGTGCCAGCAGTGAAGGGAGGTATGGCTACACCTTC.

The rearrangement uses TRBV19 and TRBJ2-2, with 9 bases matching TRBD1. The V gene's germline CDR1 is LNHDA and CDR2 SQIVND (reference sequence). The length of the CDR3 is 15 residues. Trimming at V came to 3 bases and at J to 3 bases, leaving 2 bases not matched to a gene. CDR3 DNA: TGTGCCAGTAGTATTCGGACAGGGGACACCGGGGAGCTGTTTTTT. Translating gives CASSIRTGDTGELFF. The whole variable domain, filled in from reference TRBV19 and TRBJ2-2, reads DGGITQSPKYLFRKEGQNVTLSCEQNLNHDAMYWYRQDPGQGLRLIYYSQIVNDFQKGDIAEGYSVSREKKESFPLTVTSAQKNPTAFYLCASSIRTGDTGELFFGEGSRLTVL.

A few counts support this clonotype. The chain carries TRBV5-1 and TRBJ1-6; TRBD1 matches at 9 bases. In germline, CDR1 is SGHRS, CDR2 YFSETQ. The CDR3 covers 16 residues. The junction had 3 bases not matched to a gene; V was cut back by 0 bases and J by 5 bases. The CDR3 bases are TGCGCCAGCAGCTTGGATGGGGACAGGGATAATTCACCCCTCCACTTT. Its protein product is CASSLDGDRDNSPLHF. Full variable domain (rest looked up from reference TRBV5-1 and TRBJ1-6): KAGVTQTPRYLIKTRGQQVTLSCSPISGHRSVSWYQQTPGQGLQFLFEYFSETQRNKGNFPGRFSGRQFSNSRSEMNVSTLELGDSALYLCASSLDGDRDNSPLHFGNGTRLTVT.

Many counts were recorded for this clonotype. J is TRBJ1-2 and V is TRBV27; D is uncertain. V shed 0 bases and J shed 5 bases, with 7 bases lying between them. This CDR3 has 13 residues. Germline-derived CDR1 and CDR2 are MNHEY and SMNVEV (reference sequence). The CDR3 sequence: CASSLSMAYGYTF. CDR3 DNA: TGTGCCAGCAGTTTATCAATGGCTTATGGCTACACCTTC.

This clonotype was counted between two and nine times. This sequence joins TRBV7-9 and TRBJ2-2; 14 nucleotides line up with TRBD2. Germline CDR1 is SEHNR and CDR2 is FQNEAQ (reference sequence). The CDR3 spans 17 residues. The V and J ends lost 4 bases and 6 bases, in that order; junction bases with no gene match: 7. Here the CDR3 DNA reads TGTGCCAGCAGCTCGGGACTAGCGGGAGTTTATTCCGGGGAGCTGTTTTTT. Translated, it gives CASSSGLAGVYSGELFF.

This clonotype was recorded a few times. The V call is TRBV25-1, the J call TRBJ2-7; D assignment may be TRBD1 or TRBD2 (5 bases each). Trimming left V 4 bases short and J 5 bases short, with 15 bases between. This CDR3 has 14 amino acids. Germline V lookup: CDR1 MGHDK, CDR2 SYGVNS. The CDR3 region has the DNA TGTGCCAGCAGTGGGTGGGACCAGAGTCACGAGCAGTACTTC. This translates into CASSGWDQSHEQYF.

The CDR3 reads CASSGTSGNTGEQFF. The CDR3 DNA is TGTGCCAGCAGCGGGACTAGCGGGAACACCGGGGAGCAGTTCTTC. V usage is TRBV2 and J usage is TRBJ2-1; 13 bases are a match to TRBD2. In germline, CDR1 is SNHLY, CDR2 FYNNEI. Trimming at V came to 6 bases and at J to 10 bases, leaving 9 bases not matched to a gene. CDR3 length: 15 residues.

In this sample, this clonotype turned up many times. The rearrangement joins TRBV20-1 to TRBJ2-7; 10 bases are a match to TRBD2. Per the germline V gene, CDR1 is DFQATT and CDR2 is SNEGSKA (reference sequence). V shed 1 base and J 5 bases; nucleotides not matched to a gene: 5. CDR3 length: 14 residues. The CDR3 DNA is TGCAGTGCTAGAGTCCTAGCGGGAGTTCACGAGCAGTACTTC. Translated, it gives CSARVLAGVHEQYF.

This clonotype was counted ten times or more. The chain carries TRBV7-2 and TRBJ2-3, with D tentatively TRBD1 (6 bases). Germline-derived CDR1 and CDR2 are SGHTA and FQGNSA. V lost 4 bases, J lost 6 bases, and 20 bases lay in between. This CDR3 has 16 amino acids. This chain's CDR3 is CASSWTDPRSSDTQYF. In DNA, the CDR3 is TGTGCCAGCAGCTGGACAGACCCGAGGTCCTCGGATACGCAGTATTTT.

This clonotype was seen ten or more times. The rearrangement uses TRBV12-3 or TRBV12-4 and TRBJ2-2, with D possibly TRBD2 on 5 matching bases. V was cut by 8 bases and J by 7 bases, with 14 bases left in between. There are 13 residues in the CDR3. The CDR3 reads CASGGLGGGELFF. In DNA form, the CDR3 reads TGTGCCAGCGGTGGACTGGGTGGCGGGGAGCTGTTTTTT.

This clonotype was recorded many times. The J gene is TRBJ2-7, the V gene TRBV5-8; TRBD2 matches 8 bases. This CDR3 has 17 amino acids. CDR1 and CDR2 (germline): SGHTS, YDEGEE. J was trimmed by 2 bases and V by 1 base; bases with no gene match: 11. The CDR3 loop reads CASSLLLAGGPTYEQYF. The CDR3 bases are TGTGCCAGCAGCTTGCTGCTGGCGGGAGGTCCCACCTACGAGCAGTACTTC.

The rearrangement joins TRBV7-9 to TRBJ2-1, with D hard to call. Germline V gene lookup returns CDR1 SEHNR and CDR2 FQNEAQ (reference sequence). Trimming shortened V by 2 bases and J by 9 bases, and 8 bases separated the two germline ends. The CDR3 is made up of 12 amino acids. The CDR3 region has the DNA TGTGCCAGCAGCTTAAGTACGTCTGAGCAGTTCTTC. Translated, it gives CASSLSTSEQFF.

There are many counts of this clonotype. The chain has TRBV30 and TRBJ1-1; TRBD1 matches at 8 bases. This CDR3 is built from 16 residues. Germline assignment: CDR1 GTSNPN and CDR2 SVGIG (reference sequence). The trim removed 7 bases at V and 1 base at J, leaving 14 bases unmatched. The CDR3 reads CASTRRQGTSNTEAFF. CDR3 DNA sequence: TGTGCCTCGACGCGCCGACAGGGGACTTCGAACACTGAAGCTTTCTTT. Complete variable domain (other parts from reference TRBV30 and TRBJ1-1): SQTIHQWPATLVQPVGSPLSLECTVEGTSNPNLYWYRQAAGRGLQLLFYSVGIGQISSEVPQNLSASRPQDRQFILSSKKLLLSDSGFYLCASTRRQGTSNTEAFFGQGTRLTVV.